This T cell receptor (beta chain) stems from a study of CD8 T cells in Susac syndrome. After extraction with the RNeasy kit, about 0.45 to 1 ug of the RNA was reverse transcribed using random hexamers. From the immunoSEQ multiplex PCR reads, TCRdb called clonotypes with MiXCR, one entry per CDR3 protein. The data show more than 120,000 distinct CDR3 sequences, approximately 95% seen once. J gave up 0 bases and V 2 bases, and 9 bases lay outside the gene matches. Per the germline V gene, CDR1 is SGHVS and CDR2 is FNYEAQ. The CDR3 consists of 18 residues. Material for sequencing was CD4+ T cells from PBMCs. The sequence came from a human donor in good health. The chain is built from TRBV7-6 and TRBJ1-3; 8 bases agree with TRBD1. CDR3 in DNA: TGTGCCAGCAGCTTATTTAGGACAGGGCTTATCTCTGGAAACACCATATATTTT. The encoded protein is CASSLFRTGLISGNTIYF.